This TCR beta chain was obtained from a study of identical twins. Study-wide findings and caveats: Out-of-frame alpha sequences common to twins exhibited an excess of low generation probability. A cross-sectional statistical analysis, not follow-up of the same donors, supported the conclusions.

A universal primer site was added by template switching, and unique molecular identifiers were carried by the cDNA. TCRdb recomputed calls from the 5' RACE reads with MiXCR, one row per CDR3 protein. The sample records about 900,000 distinct CDR3 sequences, around 12% being singletons. Note on this clonotype: Its antigen is unknown.

Trimming removed 0 bases from V and 8 bases from J, with 18 bases in between. The CDR3 extends over 16 amino acids. Germline CDR1 reads SGHRS; CDR2 reads YFSETQ. In addition, the sample was reused for a study of yellow fever vaccine responses in identical twins. This second report adds: Reported findings indicate that twins' vaccine T cell responses seemed partially convergent, partially personalized.

V gene TRBV5-1 combines with J gene TRBJ2-1; either TRBD1 or TRBD2 may supply D (6 bases each). This clonotype originated in a woman aged 18-29 years in good health. Sequenced material: PBMCs. CDR3 coding DNA: TGCGCCAGCAGCTTGGCCGGGGGCCAAAAGAGGTATGAGCAGTTCTTC. It is translated as CASSLAGGQKRYEQFF.